This is a list of T cell receptor beta chains from one sample in a study of cytomegalovirus exposure and HLA in healthy donors. Produced via immunoSEQ multiplex PCR; TCRdb's table is partial and in-frame only. The table records around 88,000 clones, more than 60% of them present only once. Sequencing input: PBMCs. These receptors were obtained from a man aged 50 to 59 in good health and CMV-seropositive. CDR3s include the opening cysteine and the closing phenylalanine or tryptophan. Each record gives: D gene, V gene, J gene, clone size, CDR3 DNA, CDR3 protein. D genes are given only for firm matches. Clone size is shown for a subset of rows, as once, few, many or a class of expanded clone.

d_call: NA
v_call: TRBV2
j_call: TRBJ2-7
clone_size: NA
cdr3_nt: TGTGCCAGCGGGGGGACTTCCACCTACGAGCAGTACTTC
cdr3_aa: CASGGTSTYEQYF

d_call: NA
v_call: TRBV28
j_call: TRBJ1-5
clone_size: NA
cdr3_nt: NA
cdr3_aa: CASSWGLGNQPQNF

d_call: NA
v_call: TRBV12-5
j_call: TRBJ2-2
clone_size: NA
cdr3_nt: TGTGCTAGTGGTCTGGAGCCGACCGGGGAGCTGTTTTTT
cdr3_aa: CASGLEPTGELFF

d_call: TRBD1
v_call: TRBV7-6
j_call: TRBJ1-5
clone_size: NA
cdr3_nt: TGTGCCAGCAGCTTAGGGGCAGGGACAGATAGCAATCAGCCCCAGCATTTT
cdr3_aa: CASSLGAGTDSNQPQHF

d_call: NA
v_call: TRBV30
j_call: TRBJ1-1
clone_size: few
cdr3_nt: TGTGCCTGGGCGATGGGGGGTGACACTGAAGCTTTCTTT
cdr3_aa: CAWAMGGDTEAFF

d_call: TRBD1
v_call: TRBV5-1
j_call: TRBJ2-1
clone_size: NA
cdr3_nt: TGCGCCAGCAGCATAGGGGGCTATGAGCAGTTCTTC
cdr3_aa: CASSIGGYEQFF

d_call: NA
v_call: TRBV27
j_call: TRBJ1-2
clone_size: NA
cdr3_nt: TGTGCCAGCAGTTTAGGGCAGGGGTTCGATGGCTACCCCTTC
cdr3_aa: CASSLGQGFDGYPF

d_call: NA
v_call: TRBV4-1
j_call: TRBJ1-6
clone_size: once
cdr3_nt: TGCGCCAGCAGCCAAGAACCAGGGCTTCTTTCTTCACCCCTCCACTTT
cdr3_aa: CASSQEPGLLSSPLHF

d_call: TRBD1
v_call: TRBV18
j_call: TRBJ1-1
clone_size: NA
cdr3_nt: TGTGCCAGCTCACAGGGACAGGGGAACACTGAAGCTTTCTTT
cdr3_aa: CASSQGQGNTEAFF

d_call: NA
v_call: TRBV19
j_call: TRBJ1-4
clone_size: NA
cdr3_nt: TGTGCCAGTAGCACCCTACAGGGTAATAATGAAAAACTGTTTTTT
cdr3_aa: CASSTLQGNNEKLFF

d_call: NA
v_call: TRBV5-1
j_call: TRBJ1-6
clone_size: NA
cdr3_nt: TGCGCCAGCAGCTCTGACGGGAGCTCCTATAATTCACCCCTCCACTTT
cdr3_aa: CASSSDGSSYNSPLHF

d_call: TRBD1
v_call: TRBV7-2
j_call: TRBJ2-7
clone_size: NA
cdr3_nt: TGTGCCAGCAGCTCTACGGACAGGGCTTCCTACGAGCAGTACTTC
cdr3_aa: CASSSTDRASYEQYF

d_call: NA
v_call: TRBV27
j_call: TRBJ1-6
clone_size: few
cdr3_nt: TGTGCCAGCAGTTTAAGCGGTCCTCCTAATTCACCCCTCCACTTT
cdr3_aa: CASSLSGPPNSPLHF

d_call: TRBD2
v_call: TRBV29-1
j_call: TRBJ2-7
clone_size: NA
cdr3_nt: TGCAGCGTCTTACTAGCGGGGGACTCCTACGAGCAGTACTTC
cdr3_aa: CSVLLAGDSYEQYF

d_call: TRBD2
v_call: TRBV27
j_call: TRBJ2-1
clone_size: NA
cdr3_nt: TGTGCCAGCAGTTCTGGACTAGCGGGGGGTTACAATGAGCAGTTCTTC
cdr3_aa: CASSSGLAGGYNEQFF

d_call: TRBD1
v_call: TRBV20-1
j_call: TRBJ1-5
clone_size: NA
cdr3_nt: TGCAGTGCGGGACAGGGAGGTCCCCAGCATTTT
cdr3_aa: CSAGQGGPQHF

d_call: NA
v_call: TRBV4-3
j_call: TRBJ1-3
clone_size: NA
cdr3_nt: TGCGCCAGCAGCCAAGATCTATCCGGGGCTGGAAACACCATATATTTT
cdr3_aa: CASSQDLSGAGNTIYF

d_call: NA
v_call: TRBV6-5
j_call: TRBJ1-2
clone_size: NA
cdr3_nt: TGTGCCAGCAGGACGGGGGTTAACTATGGCTACACCTTC
cdr3_aa: CASRTGVNYGYTF

d_call: TRBD1
v_call: TRBV5-1
j_call: TRBJ1-6
clone_size: once
cdr3_nt: TGCGCCAGCAGCTCCGGGACAGGACCTCTTAGGCCCCTCCACTTT
cdr3_aa: CASSSGTGPLRPLHF

d_call: NA
v_call: TRBV19
j_call: TRBJ1-5
clone_size: once
cdr3_nt: TGTGCCAGTAGTAACGGAGGGTACACGGCGACGAATCAGCCCCAGCATTTT
cdr3_aa: CASSNGGYTATNQPQHF

d_call: TRBD1
v_call: TRBV7-2
j_call: TRBJ1-4
clone_size: once
cdr3_nt: TGTGCCAGCAGACCAGACAGGGCGACTAATGAAAAACTGTTTTTT
cdr3_aa: CASRPDRATNEKLFF

d_call: TRBD2
v_call: TRBV7-2
j_call: TRBJ2-7
clone_size: NA
cdr3_nt: TGTGCCAGCAGCCCAATGCCGGGAGGATCCTACGAGCAGTACTTC
cdr3_aa: CASSPMPGGSYEQYF

d_call: TRBD1
v_call: TRBV6-5
j_call: TRBJ1-1
clone_size: NA
cdr3_nt: TGTGCCAGCAGTATCGGGACAGGCCCATTGACTGAAGCTTTCTTT
cdr3_aa: CASSIGTGPLTEAFF